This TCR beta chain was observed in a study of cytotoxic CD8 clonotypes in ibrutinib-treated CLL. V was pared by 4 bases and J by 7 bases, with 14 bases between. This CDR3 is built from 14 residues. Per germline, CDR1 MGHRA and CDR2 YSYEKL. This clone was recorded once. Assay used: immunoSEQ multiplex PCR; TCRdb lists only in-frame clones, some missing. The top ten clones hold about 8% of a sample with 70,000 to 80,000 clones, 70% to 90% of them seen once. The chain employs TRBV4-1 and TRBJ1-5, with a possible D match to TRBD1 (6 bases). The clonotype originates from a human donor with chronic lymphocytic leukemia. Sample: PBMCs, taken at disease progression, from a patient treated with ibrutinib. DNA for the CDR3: TGCGCCAGCAGCCCAGGACAGTGGGGGCAGCCCCAGCATTTT. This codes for CASSPGQWGQPQHF.